The TCR beta chain described here comes from a study of blood T cell repertoires in COVID-19. Turning to the study itself: Specimens from acute and convalescent COVID-19 originated in the United States, Italy and Spain. In each case, the material was cDNA or gDNA derived from T cells, B-cell-depleted T cells, or PBMCs.

Source study methods: Reference gene primer amplification gave estimated nucleated cell counts. Generated by immunoSEQ multiplex PCR, the TCRdb table keeps only in-frame clones and is missing some. Clone size and V and J calls were adopted from that table, with D and trimming inferred from the DNA. The repertoire holds roughly 380,000 clones, with 89% as singletons. The Seattle patients, enrolled during active infection, were followed longitudinally. This clone was recorded once. The CDR3 consists of 16 residues. The germline gives CDR1 SGHRS, CDR2 YFSETQ. The V gene end was trimmed by 4 bases and the J gene end by 0 bases; junction bases not matched to a gene: 7.

The sequencing sample was made of peripheral blood. This sequence was found in a woman aged 40 to 50 with COVID-19, enrolled during active disease. This chain links TRBV5-1 with TRBJ2-5; 9 bases fit TRBD1. CDR3 loop: CASSHGQGLYQETQYF. Here the CDR3 DNA reads TGCGCCAGCAGCCACGGACAGGGGCTGTACCAAGAGACCCAGTACTTC.